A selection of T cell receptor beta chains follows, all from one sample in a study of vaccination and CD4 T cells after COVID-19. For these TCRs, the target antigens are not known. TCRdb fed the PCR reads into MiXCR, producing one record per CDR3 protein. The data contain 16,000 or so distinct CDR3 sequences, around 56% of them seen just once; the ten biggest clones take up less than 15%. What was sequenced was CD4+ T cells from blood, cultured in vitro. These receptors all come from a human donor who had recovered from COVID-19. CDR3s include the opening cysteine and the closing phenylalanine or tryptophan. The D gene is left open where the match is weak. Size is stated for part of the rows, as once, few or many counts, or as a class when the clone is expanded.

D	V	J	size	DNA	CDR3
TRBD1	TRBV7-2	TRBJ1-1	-	TGTGCCAGCAGGACAGGGGGAATCTTGAACACTGAAGCTTTCTTT	CASRTGGILNTEAFF
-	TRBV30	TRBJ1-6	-	TGTGCCTGGAACCTTATGAGCTCCTATAATTCACCCCTCCACTTT	CAWNLMSSYNSPLHF
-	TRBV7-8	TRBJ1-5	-	TGTGCCAGCAGCTTAAGGGGGGATCAGCCCCAGCATTTT	CASSLRGDQPQHF
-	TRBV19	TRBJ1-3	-	TGTGCCAGTGGGACCATCGGGTACACCATATATTTT	CASGTIGYTIYF
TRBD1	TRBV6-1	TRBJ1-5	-	TGTGCCAGCAGAAGACAGGGGCTTCAGCCCCAGCATTTT	CASRRQGLQPQHF
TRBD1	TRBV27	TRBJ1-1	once	TGTGCCAGCAGTTCTCACAGGGGGGGCACTGAAGCTTTCTTT	CASSSHRGGTEAFF
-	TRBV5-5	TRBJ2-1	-	TGTGCCAGCAGCTTGAAGCTCTATGAGCAGTTCTTC	CASSLKLYEQFF
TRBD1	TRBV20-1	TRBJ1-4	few	TGCAGTGCTAGGGGGTTGACAGGGGATGAAAAACTGTTTTTT	CSARGLTGDEKLFF
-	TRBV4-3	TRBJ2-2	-	TGCGCCAGCAGCCAAGAATTGGCGAACACCGGGGAGCTGTTTTTT	CASSQELANTGELFF
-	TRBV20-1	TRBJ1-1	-	TGCAGTGCTCCCCAAAGCTGGTTGACTGAAGCTTTCTTT	CSAPQSWLTEAFF
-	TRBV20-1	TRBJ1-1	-	TGCAGTGCTAGAGCCCAGCAGAACACTGAAGCTTTCTTT	CSARAQQNTEAFF
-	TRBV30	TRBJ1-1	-	TGTGCCTGGAGTGTAGGTTCGGCTAGTCGGGCTTTCTTT	CAWSVGSASRAFF
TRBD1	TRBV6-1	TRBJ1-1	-	TGTGCCAGCACTCTGGACAGGGAGCTAGGTGCTGAAGCTTTCTTT	CASTLDRELGAEAFF
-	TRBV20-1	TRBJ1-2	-	TGCAGTGCTAGGGGTGGGACCGCAGGTCTAGGCTACACCTTC	CSARGGTAGLGYTF
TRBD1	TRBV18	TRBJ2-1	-	TGTGCCAGCTCACTCCAGGGGGCGGGTGAGCAGTTCTTC	CASSLQGAGEQFF
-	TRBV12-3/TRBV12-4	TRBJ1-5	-	TGTGCCAGCAGACTGGGGCACGGGGCCCAGCATTTT	CASRLGHGAQHF
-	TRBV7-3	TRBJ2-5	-	TGTGCCAGCAGCTTAGAACGGGGGGAGACCCAGTACTTC	CASSLERGETQYF